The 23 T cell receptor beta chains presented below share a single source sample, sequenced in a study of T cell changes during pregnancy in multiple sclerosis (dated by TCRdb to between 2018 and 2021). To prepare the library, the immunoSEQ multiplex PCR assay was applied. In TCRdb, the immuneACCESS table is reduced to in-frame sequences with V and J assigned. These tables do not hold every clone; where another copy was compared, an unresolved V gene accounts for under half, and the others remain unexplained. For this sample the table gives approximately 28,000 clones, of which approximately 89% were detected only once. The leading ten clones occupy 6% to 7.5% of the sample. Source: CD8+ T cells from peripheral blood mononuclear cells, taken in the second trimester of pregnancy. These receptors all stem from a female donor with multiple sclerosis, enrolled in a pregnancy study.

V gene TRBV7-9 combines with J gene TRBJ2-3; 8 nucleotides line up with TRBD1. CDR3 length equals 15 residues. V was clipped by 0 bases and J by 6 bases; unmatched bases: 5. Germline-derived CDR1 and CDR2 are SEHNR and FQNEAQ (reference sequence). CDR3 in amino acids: CASSLASTGEDTQYF. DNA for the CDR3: TGTGCCAGCAGCTTAGCGTCGACAGGGGAGGATACGCAGTATTTT.

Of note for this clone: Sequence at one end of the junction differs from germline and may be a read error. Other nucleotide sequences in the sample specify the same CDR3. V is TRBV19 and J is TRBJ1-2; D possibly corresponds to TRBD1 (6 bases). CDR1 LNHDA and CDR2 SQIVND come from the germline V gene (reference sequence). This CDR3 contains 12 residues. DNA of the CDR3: TGTGCCAGTAGTGGGGCAGGGGATGGCTATACCTTC. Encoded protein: CASSGAGDGYTF.

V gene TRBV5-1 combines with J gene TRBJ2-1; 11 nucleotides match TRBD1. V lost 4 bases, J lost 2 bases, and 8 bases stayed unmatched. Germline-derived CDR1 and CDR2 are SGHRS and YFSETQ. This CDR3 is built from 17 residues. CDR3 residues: CASSIGDRGMAYNEQFF. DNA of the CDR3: TGCGCCAGCAGCATCGGGGACAGGGGGATGGCCTACAATGAGCAGTTCTTC. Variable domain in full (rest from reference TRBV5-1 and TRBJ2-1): KAGVTQTPRYLIKTRGQQVTLSCSPISGHRSVSWYQQTPGQGLQFLFEYFSETQRNKGNFPGRFSGRQFSNSRSEMNVSTLELGDSALYLCASSIGDRGMAYNEQFFGPGTRLTVL.

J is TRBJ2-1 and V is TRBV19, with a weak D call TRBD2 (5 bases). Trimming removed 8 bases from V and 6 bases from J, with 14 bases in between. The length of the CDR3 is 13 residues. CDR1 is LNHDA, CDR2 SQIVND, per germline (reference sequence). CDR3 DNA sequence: TGTGCCAGTTTGGGAGCGTTGGCCAATGAGCAGTTCTTC. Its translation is CASLGALANEQFF.

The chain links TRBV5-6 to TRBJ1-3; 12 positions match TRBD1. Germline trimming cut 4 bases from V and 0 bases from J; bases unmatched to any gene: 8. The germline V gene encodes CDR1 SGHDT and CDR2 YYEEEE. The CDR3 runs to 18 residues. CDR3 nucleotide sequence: TGTGCCAGCAGCCCGGGACAGGGGGCAGGGGTCTCTGGAAACACCATATATTTT. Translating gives CASSPGQGAGVSGNTIYF.

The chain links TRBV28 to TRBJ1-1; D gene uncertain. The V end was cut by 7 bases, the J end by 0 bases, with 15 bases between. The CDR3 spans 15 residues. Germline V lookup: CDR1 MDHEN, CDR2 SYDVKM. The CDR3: CASNSGVRMNTEAFF. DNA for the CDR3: TGTGCCAGCAACTCTGGTGTGAGGATGAACACTGAAGCTTTCTTT.

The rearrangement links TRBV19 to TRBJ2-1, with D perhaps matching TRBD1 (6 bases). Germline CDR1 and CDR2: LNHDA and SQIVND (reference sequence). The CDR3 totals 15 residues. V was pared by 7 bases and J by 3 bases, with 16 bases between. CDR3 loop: CASKKDSSIYNEQFF. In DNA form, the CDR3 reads TGTGCCAGTAAAAAGGACAGTTCTATCTACAATGAGCAGTTCTTC.

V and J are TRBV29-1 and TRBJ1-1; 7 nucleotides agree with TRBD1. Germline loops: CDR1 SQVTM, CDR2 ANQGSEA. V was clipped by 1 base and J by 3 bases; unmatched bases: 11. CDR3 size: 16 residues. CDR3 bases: TGCAGCGTTGAAGGACAGGGAGTTCGGGCGGACACTGAAGCTTTCTTT. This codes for CSVEGQGVRADTEAFF. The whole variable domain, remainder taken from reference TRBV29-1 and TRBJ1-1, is SAVISQKPSRDICQRGTSLTIQCQVDSQVTMMFWYRQQPGQSLTLIATANQGSEATYESGFVIDKFPISRPNLTFSTLTVSNMSPEDSSIYLCSVEGQGVRADTEAFFGQGTRLTVV.

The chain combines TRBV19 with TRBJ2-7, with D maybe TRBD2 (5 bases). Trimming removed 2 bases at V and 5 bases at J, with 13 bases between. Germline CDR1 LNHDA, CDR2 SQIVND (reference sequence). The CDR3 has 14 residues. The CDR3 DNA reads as TGTGCCAGTAGTATACTCCTAGCTAGCCACGAGCAGTACTTC. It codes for CASSILLASHEQYF.

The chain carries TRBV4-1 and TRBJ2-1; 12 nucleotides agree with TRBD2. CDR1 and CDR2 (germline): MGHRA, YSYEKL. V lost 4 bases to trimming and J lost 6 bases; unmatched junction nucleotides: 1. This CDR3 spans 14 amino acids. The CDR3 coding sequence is TGCGCCAGCAGCCCGGGACTAGCGGGCAATGAGCAGTTCTTC. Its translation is CASSPGLAGNEQFF.

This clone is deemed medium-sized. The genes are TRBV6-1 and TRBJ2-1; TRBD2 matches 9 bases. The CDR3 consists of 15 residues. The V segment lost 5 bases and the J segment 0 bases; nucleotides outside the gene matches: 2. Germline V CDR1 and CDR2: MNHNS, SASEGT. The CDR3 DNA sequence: TGTGCCAGCAGTTTTAGCGGGAGCTCCTACAATGAGCAGTTCTTC. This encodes CASSFSGSSYNEQFF.

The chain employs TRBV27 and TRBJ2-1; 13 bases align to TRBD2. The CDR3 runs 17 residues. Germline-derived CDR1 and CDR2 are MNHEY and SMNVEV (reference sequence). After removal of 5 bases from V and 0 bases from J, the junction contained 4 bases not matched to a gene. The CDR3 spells CASSLRLAGGSYNEQFF. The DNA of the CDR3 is TGTGCCAGCAGTCTCAGACTAGCGGGAGGCTCCTACAATGAGCAGTTCTTC.

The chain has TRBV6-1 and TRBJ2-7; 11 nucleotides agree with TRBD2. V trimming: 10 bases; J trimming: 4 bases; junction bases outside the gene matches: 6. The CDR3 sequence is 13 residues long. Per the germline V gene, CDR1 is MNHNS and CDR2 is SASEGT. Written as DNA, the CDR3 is TGTGCCACCGAGGGACTAGCGGCATACGAGCAGTACTTC. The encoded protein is CATEGLAAYEQYF.

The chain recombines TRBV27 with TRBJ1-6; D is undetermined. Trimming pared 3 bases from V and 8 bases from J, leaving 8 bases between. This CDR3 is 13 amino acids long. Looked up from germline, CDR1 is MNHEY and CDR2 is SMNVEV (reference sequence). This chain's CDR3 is CASSFSVDSPLHF. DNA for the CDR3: TGTGCCAGCAGTTTCTCCGTCGATTCACCCCTCCACTTT.

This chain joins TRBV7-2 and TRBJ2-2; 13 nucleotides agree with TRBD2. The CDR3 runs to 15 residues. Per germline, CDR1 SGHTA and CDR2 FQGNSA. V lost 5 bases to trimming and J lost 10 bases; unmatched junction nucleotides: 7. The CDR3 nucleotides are TGTGCCAGCAGCCGACTAGCGGGAGGAGACTTGGAGCTGTTTTTT. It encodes CASSRLAGGDLELFF.

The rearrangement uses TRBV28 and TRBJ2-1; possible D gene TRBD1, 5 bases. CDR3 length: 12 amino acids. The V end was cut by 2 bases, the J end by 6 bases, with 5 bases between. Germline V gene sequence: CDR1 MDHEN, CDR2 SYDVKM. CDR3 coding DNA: TGTGCCAGCAGTTTACAGGGCAATGAGCAGTTCTTC. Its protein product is CASSLQGNEQFF.

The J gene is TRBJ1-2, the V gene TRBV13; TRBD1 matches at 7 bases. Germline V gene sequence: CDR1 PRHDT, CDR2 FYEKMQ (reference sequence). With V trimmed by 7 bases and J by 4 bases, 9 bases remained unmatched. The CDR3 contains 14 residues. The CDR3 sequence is CASNRQGSTYGYTF. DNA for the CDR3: TGTGCCAGCAACCGACAGGGTAGTACCTATGGCTACACCTTC.

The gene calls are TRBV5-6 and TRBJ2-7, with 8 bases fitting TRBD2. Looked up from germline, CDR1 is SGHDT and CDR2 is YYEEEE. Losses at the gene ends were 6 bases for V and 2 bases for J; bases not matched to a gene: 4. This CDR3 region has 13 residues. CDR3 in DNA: TGTGCCAGCATGGGAGCGGGAGCCTACGAGCAGTACTTC. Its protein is CASMGAGAYEQYF.

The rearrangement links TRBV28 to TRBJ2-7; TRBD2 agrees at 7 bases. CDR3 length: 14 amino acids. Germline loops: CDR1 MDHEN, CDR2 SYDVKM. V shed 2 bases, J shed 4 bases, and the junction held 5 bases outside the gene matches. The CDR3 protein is CASSLRAGRYEQYF. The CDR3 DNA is TGTGCCAGCAGTTTACGAGCGGGACGTTACGAGCAGTACTTC.

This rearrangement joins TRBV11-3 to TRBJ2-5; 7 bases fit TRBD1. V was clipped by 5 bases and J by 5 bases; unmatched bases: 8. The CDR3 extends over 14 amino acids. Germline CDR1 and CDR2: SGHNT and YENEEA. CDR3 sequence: CASSPGTVGETQYF. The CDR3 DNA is TGTGCCAGCAGCCCGGGGACAGTTGGGGAGACCCAGTACTTC.

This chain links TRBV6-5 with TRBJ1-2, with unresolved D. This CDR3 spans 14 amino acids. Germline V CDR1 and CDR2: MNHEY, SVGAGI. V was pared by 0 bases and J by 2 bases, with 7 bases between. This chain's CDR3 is CASSYSYQNYGYTF. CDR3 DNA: TGTGCCAGCAGTTACTCGTATCAGAACTATGGCTACACCTTC.

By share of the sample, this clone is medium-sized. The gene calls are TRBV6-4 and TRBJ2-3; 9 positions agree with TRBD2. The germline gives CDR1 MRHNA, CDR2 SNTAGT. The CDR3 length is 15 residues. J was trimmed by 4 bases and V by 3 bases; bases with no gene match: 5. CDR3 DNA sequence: TGTGCCAGCAGTGAAGGGGCTAGCGGGGCAGATACGCAGTATTTT. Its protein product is CASSEGASGADTQYF.

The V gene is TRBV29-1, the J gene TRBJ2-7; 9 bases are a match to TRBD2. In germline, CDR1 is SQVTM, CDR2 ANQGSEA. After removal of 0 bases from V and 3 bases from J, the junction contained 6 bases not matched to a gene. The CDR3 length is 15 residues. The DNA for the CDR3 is TGCAGCGTTGAAGATCTCGCTAGCGGGGACTACGAGCAGTACTTC. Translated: CSVEDLASGDYEQYF.